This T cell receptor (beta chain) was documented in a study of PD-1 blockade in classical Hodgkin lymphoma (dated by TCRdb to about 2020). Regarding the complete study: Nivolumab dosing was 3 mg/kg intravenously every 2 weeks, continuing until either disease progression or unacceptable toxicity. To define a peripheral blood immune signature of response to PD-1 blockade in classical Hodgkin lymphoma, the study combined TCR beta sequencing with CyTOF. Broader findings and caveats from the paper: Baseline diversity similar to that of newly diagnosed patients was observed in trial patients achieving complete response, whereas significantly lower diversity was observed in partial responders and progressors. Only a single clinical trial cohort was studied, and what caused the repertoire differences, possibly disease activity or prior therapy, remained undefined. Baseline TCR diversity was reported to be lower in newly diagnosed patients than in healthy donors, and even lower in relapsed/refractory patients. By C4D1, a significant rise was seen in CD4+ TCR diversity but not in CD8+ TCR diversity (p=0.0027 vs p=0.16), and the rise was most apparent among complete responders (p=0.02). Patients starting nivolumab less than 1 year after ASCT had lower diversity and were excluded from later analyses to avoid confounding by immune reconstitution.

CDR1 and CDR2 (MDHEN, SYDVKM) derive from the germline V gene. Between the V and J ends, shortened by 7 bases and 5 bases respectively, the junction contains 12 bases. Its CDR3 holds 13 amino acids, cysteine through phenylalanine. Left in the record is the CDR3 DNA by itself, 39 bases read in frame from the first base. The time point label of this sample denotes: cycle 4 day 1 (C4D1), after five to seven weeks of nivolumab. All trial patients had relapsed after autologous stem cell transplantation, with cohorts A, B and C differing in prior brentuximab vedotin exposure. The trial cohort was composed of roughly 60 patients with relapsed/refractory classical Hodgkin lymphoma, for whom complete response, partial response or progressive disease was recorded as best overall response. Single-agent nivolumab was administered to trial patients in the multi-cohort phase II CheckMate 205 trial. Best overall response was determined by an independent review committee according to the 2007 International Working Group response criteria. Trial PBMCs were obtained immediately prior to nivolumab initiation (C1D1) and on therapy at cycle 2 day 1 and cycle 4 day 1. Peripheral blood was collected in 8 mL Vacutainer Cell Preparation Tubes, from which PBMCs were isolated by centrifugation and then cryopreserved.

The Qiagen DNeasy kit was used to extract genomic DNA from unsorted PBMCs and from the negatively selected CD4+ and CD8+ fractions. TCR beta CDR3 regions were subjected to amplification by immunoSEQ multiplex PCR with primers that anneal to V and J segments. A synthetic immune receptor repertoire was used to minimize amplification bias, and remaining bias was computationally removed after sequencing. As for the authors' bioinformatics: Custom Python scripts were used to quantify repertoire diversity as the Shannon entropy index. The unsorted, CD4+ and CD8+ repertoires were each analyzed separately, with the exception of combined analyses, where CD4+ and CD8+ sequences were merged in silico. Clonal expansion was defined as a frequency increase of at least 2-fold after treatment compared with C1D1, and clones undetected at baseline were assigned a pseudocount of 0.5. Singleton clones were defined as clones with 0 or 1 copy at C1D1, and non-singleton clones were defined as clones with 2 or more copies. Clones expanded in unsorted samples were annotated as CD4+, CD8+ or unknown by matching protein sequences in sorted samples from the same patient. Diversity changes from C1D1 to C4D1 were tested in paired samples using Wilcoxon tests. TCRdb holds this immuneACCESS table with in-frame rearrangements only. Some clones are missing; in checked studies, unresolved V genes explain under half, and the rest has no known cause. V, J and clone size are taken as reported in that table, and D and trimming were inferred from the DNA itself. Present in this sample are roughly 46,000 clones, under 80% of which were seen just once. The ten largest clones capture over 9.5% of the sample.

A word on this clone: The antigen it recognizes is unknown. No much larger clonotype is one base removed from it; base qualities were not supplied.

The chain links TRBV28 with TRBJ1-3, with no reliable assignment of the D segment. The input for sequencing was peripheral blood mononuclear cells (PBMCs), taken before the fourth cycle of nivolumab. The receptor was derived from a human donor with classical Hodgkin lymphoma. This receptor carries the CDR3 CASTQPSRNTIYF. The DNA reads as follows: TGTGCCAGCACCCAGCCCTCCAGAAACACCATATATTTT.